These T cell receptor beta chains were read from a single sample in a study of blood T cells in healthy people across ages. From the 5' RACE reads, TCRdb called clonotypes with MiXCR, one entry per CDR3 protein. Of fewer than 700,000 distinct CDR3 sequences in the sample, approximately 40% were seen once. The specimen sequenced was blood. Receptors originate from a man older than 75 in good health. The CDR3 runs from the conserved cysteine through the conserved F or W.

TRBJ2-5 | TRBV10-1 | CACSEGRGRLETQYF
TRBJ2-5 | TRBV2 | CASTGTRREETQYF
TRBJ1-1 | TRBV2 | CASSEFVRNTEAFF
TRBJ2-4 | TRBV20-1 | CSAGVAPKNIQYF
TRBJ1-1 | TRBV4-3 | CASSQGPGLNTEAFF
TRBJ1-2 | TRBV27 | CASTSQGNPNYGYTF
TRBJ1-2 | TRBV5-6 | CASSLWPADLNYGYTF
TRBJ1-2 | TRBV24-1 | CATSGVAKGPGYGYTF
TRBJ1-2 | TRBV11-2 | CASSVVPDNYGYTF
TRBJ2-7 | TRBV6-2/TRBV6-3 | CASRLTGTGSYEQYF
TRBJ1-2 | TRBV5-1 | CASGPPGQPFYGYTF
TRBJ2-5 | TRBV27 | CASSRPSGNEQYF
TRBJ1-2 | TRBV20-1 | CSARGRTTYGYTF